The clone carrying this TCR beta chain appeared a single time. Its antigen remains unknown. The sample is drawn from a study of cytomegalovirus exposure and HLA in healthy donors. General study findings and limits: In an earlier analysis, in under 700 donors, most V segments appeared productive either ~90% or ~30% of the time. The investigators catalogued 164 TCR beta chains as cytomegalovirus-associated. A missense variant in DCLRE1C was later tied to TCR beta V- and J-gene trimming.

The CDR3 totals 13 residues. Per germline, CDR1 SGHTA and CDR2 FQGNSA. The junction had 4 bases not matched to a gene; V was cut back by 8 bases and J by 2 bases. Healthy bone marrow donors formed the donor group. With 60 Vbeta and 13 Jbeta primers, the PCR was carried out. Libraries were prepared by immunoSEQ multiplex PCR; TCRdb keeps only in-frame clonotypes and omits some of them. There are approximately 200,000 clones in the sample; approximately 88% occur only once, and around 0.24% lies in the top ten. The chain couples TRBV7-2 to TRBJ1-1; 8 bases line up with TRBD1. The clonotype originates from a boy aged 10-17 years in good health and CMV-seronegative. Sequencing was performed on PBMCs. CDR3 sequence: CASGGQGNTEAFF. The CDR3 nucleotides are TGTGCCAGCGGAGGACAGGGAAACACTGAAGCTTTCTTT. Using reference TRBV7-2 and TRBJ1-1 for the parts outside the CDR3, the full variable domain is GAGVSQSPSNKVTEKGKDVELRCDPISGHTALYWYRQSLGQGLEFLIYFQGNSAPDKSGLPSDRFSAERTGGSVSTLTIQRTQQEDSAVYLCASGGQGNTEAFFGQGTRLTVV.